This T cell receptor (beta chain) was sequenced during a study of Ad26.COV2.S vaccination and SARS-CoV-2 variants. The overall study: The study gave Ad26.COV2.S intramuscularly, once or twice 56 days apart. Study-wide findings and caveats: For non-spike TCRs, breadth in vaccine recipients resembled that in placebo recipients.

Germline V gene sequence: CDR1 DFQATT, CDR2 SNEGSKA (reference sequence). CDR3 length: 11 amino acids. V lost 4 bases and J lost 6, with 9 bases in between. The treatment is: roughly 18 received Ad26.COV2.S at low or high dose, single or two shots; 5 received placebo; per-sample allocation not given. Collection of samples fell on day 63 after the first vaccine or placebo injection. A remark on this clone: What it binds is unknown.

Libraries were prepared by immunoSEQ multiplex PCR; TCRdb keeps only in-frame clonotypes and omits some of them. This table holds about 400,000 clones, 75% to 90% found once. Sequencing was performed on peripheral blood, taken in a trial of Ad26.COV2.S vaccine versus placebo. The TCR was taken from a person aged 18-60 years who received the Ad26.COV2.S COVID-19 vaccine or a placebo. The chain joins TRBV20-1 to TRBJ1-2, with D possibly matching TRBD1 (6 bases). This CDR3 is CSATGAHGYTF. The CDR3 nucleotides are TGCAGTGCTACAGGGGCCCATGGCTACACCTTC.